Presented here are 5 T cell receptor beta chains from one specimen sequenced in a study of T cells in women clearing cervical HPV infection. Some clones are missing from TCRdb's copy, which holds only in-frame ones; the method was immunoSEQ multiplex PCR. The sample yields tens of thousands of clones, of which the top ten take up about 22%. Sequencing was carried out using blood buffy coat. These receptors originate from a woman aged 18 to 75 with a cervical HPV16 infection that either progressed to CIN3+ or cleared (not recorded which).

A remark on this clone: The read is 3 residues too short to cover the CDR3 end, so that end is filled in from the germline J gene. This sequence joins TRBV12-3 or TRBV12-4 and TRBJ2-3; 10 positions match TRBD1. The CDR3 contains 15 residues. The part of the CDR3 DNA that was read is TGTGCCAGCACCCCGGGACAGGGGCGATTAGAGACG. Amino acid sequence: CASTPGQGRLET. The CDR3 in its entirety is CASTPGQGRLETQYF.

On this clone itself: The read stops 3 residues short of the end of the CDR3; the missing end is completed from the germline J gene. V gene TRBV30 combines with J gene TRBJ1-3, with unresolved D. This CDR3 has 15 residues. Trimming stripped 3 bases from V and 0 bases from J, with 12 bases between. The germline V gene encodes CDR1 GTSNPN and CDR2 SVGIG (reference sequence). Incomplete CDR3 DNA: TGTGCCTGGAGGAAAACAGTGGGCTCTGGAAACACC. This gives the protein CAWRKTVGSGNT. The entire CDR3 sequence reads CAWRKTVGSGNTIYF.

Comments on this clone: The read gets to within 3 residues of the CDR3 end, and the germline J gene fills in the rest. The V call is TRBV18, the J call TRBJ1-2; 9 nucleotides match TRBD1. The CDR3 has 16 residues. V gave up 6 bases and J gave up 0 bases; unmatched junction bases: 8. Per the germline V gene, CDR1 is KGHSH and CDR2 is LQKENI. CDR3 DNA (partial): TGTGCCAGCTCCCTTAGGACAGGGGTGGCTAACTATGGC. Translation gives CASSLRTGVANYG. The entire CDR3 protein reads CASSLRTGVANYGYTF.

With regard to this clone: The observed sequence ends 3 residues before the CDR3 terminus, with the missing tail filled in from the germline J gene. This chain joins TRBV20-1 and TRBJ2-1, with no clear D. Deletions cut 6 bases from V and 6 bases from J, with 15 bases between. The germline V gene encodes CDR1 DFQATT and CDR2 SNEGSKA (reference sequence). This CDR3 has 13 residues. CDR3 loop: CSAFGEFFNEQFF. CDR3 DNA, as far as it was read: TGCAGTGCCTTCGGTGAGTTCTTCAATGAG.

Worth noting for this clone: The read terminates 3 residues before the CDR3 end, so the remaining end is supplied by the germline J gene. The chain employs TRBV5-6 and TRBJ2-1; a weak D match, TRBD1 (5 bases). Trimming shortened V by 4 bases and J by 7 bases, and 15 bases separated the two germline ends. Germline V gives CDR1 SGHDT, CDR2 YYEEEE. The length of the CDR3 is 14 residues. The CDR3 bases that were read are TGTGCCAGCAGCCCGTACCAGGGTGGAAATGAG. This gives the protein CASSPYQGGNE. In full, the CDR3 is CASSPYQGGNEQFF.